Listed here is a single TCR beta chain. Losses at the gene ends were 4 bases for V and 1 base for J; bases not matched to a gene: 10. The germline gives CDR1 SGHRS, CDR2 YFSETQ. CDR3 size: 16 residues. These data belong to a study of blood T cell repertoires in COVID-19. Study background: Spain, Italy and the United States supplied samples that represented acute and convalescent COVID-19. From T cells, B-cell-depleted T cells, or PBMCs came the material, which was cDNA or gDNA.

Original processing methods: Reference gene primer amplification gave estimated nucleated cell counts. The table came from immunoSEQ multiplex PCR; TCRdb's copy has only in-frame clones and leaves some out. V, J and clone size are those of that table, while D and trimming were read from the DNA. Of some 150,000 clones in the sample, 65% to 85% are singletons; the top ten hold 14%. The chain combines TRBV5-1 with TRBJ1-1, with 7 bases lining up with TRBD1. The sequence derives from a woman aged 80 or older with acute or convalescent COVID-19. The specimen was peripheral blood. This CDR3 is CASSERGTAKNTEAFF. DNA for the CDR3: TGCGCCAGCAGCGAACGAGGGACAGCCAAGAACACTGAAGCTTTCTTT.